This note documents a single TCR beta chain sequence. The count of this clone is one. Its antigen is not yet known. The record has no base qualities; no much larger clone is one base away. The CDR3 starts with the cysteine, ends with the phenylalanine, and has 12 residues. Only the CDR3 portion is preserved as DNA: 36 bases, with reading frame beginning at the first base. Trimming at the junction amounts to 6 bases on V and 6 bases on J, and the germline ends lie 8 bases apart. For CDR1 and CDR2, the germline V gene lists MDHEN and SYDVKM. At diagnosis, peripheral blood, uninvolved tumor-adjacent lung and tumor were collected and stored as a combination of fresh-frozen and FFPE material. For TCR repertoire profiling, the blood samples were analyzed as peripheral blood mononuclear cells. TCR beta CDR3 regions were sequenced from DNA using the immunoSEQ Assay. Processing in the source paper ran as follows. To compute T cell density, TCR beta template counts were normalized to usable DNA, which was estimated by amplifying housekeeping genes. Richness was estimated with the preseqR package, extrapolating to 400,000 templates for PBMC samples and 120,000 templates for tissue samples. Clonality was calculated as one minus Pielou's evenness. Tissue-enriched TCRs were identified through differential abundance testing performed on productive amino-acid clonotypes, with a minimum total count of 5 and an alpha of 0.1. The Jaccard Index and the Morisita Overlap Index were used to quantify repertoire overlap between compartments. GLIPH clustered TCR beta CDR3s with public tetramer-defined viral CDR3s; viral motifs required at least three viral sequences plus V-gene enrichment. This immuneACCESS table, as held by TCRdb, lists in-frame sequences with V and J called but not all clones. Of the missing ones, under half trace to an unresolved V gene in checked studies; the others have no known cause. The D gene and trimming were derived from the DNA, and the V and J assignments and clone size from that table. The sample includes about 48,000 clones, with approximately 77% observed a single time. The ten largest make up less than 20% of the sample.

The source of the sample is a study of T cells in localized non-small cell lung cancer (dated by TCRdb to 2019 to 2021). Looking at the study overall: T cell repertoires of 200 to 250 early-stage NSCLC patients were analyzed, with tumors being compared against uninvolved tumor-adjacent lungs. The mean age of the NSCLC patients was under 70 years, with 130 or so men and 110 or so women. The cohort was made up of a few hundred treatment-naive NSCLC patients whose localized lung tumors had been resected.

Study-level results and caveats: Uninvolved tumor-adjacent lung showed the highest T cell clonality, higher than tumor, which suggests more focused antigenic responses in the adjacent lung. Because the study design was exploratory, TCR variables were selected using unadjusted p-values without false-discovery rate correction. Of the top 100 tumor clones, a median of roughly 57 were detected in paired uninvolved adjacent lung; under 35 were also among that lung's top 100. Longer overall survival was associated with higher T cell density in blood, whereas shorter survival was associated with higher clonality in adjacent lung. Because multi-region tumor sequencing was not performed, intratumor heterogeneity could not be ruled out.

This specimen was peripheral blood, taken before any cancer treatment. The chain is encoded by TRBV28 joined to TRBJ2-2; the D gene cannot be resolved reliably. The sequence was collected from a man aged 35-75 years with stage I squamous cell lung carcinoma. The CDR3 sequence is CASSPNPGELFF. The nucleotide sequence reads as follows: TGTGCCAGCAGCCCTAACCCCGGGGAGCTGTTTTTT.